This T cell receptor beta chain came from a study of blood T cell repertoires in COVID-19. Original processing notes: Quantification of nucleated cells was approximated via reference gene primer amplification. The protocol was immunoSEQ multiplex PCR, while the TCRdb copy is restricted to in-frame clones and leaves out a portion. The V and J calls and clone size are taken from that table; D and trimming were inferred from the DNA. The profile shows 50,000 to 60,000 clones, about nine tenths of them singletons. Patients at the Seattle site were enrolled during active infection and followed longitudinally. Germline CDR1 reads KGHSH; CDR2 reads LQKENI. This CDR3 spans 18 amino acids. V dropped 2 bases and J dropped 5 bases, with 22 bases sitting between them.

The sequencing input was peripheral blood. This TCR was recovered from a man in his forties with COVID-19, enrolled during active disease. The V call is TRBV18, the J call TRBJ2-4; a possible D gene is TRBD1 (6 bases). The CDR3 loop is CASSPVFKDRFVQNIQYF. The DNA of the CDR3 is TGTGCCAGCTCACCAGTTTTTAAGGACAGATTCGTCCAAAACATTCAGTACTTC.